These 25 T cell receptor beta chains originate from one sample sequenced in a study of regulatory T cells in long-lasting Graves disease. The time point here: newly diagnosed GD, antithyroid drugs for less than 3 months. The TCR library was made from RNA extracted from PBMCs. Construction of TCR beta libraries relied on iRepertoire HTBI primers and on Arm-PCR targeting CDR3 regions. TCRdb used MiXCR to reprocess the multiplex PCR reads, holding one entry per CDR3 protein. The table has about 370,000 distinct CDR3 sequences, around a sixth seen once; the top ten hold about 20%. The sequences come from peripheral blood mononuclear cells (PBMCs), collected at new diagnosis, from a patient treated with antithyroid drugs. The receptors were gathered from a female donor with Graves disease.

This clonotype was recorded many times. This chain uses TRBV6-1 with TRBJ2-7, with 8 bases matching TRBD2. The junction had 10 bases not matched to a gene; V was cut back by 5 bases and J by 7 bases. Germline CDR1 and CDR2: MNHNS and SASEGT. CDR3 size: 14 residues. The CDR3 here is CASSPPSGRWEQYF. Written as DNA, the CDR3 is TGTGCCAGCAGTCCGCCCAGCGGGAGATGGGAGCAGTACTTC.

The sample holds many counts of this clonotype. The CDR3 bases are TGTGCCAGCAGTCTAGCGGGGGTTGGAAACATTCAGTACTTC. Translation: CASSLAGVGNIQYF. The V and J genes are TRBV2 and TRBJ2-4; 10 positions agree with TRBD2. The length of the CDR3 is 14 residues. The V and J ends lost 5 bases and 6 bases, in that order; junction bases with no gene match: 4. The germline gives CDR1 SNHLY, CDR2 FYNNEI.

Notes on this clonotype: Possible read error: a much larger clone is one base away. This sequence joins TRBV12-3 or TRBV12-4 and TRBJ1-2, with 8 positions matching TRBD1. This CDR3 is 13 amino acids long. CDR3 in DNA: TGTCCCAGCAGTTCCGGACAGGGAGGAGGCTACACCTTC. This gives the protein CPSSSGQGGGYTF.

In its sample, this clonotype was seen many times. The chain links TRBV20-1 to TRBJ2-7, with 14 positions matching TRBD2. This CDR3 contains 15 residues. The germline CDR1 and CDR2 sequences are DFQATT and SNEGSKA (reference sequence). V was clipped by 2 bases and J by 5 bases; unmatched bases: 5. In DNA, the CDR3 is TGCAGTGCTAGACCAGGACTAGCGGGAGGCCACGAGCAGTACTTC. Protein: CSARPGLAGGHEQYF.

The CDR3 protein is CASRSTDTYEQYF. In nucleotides, the CDR3 is TGTGCCAGCAGATCGACAGATACCTACGAGCAGTACTTC. The rearrangement joins TRBV6-2 or TRBV6-3 to TRBJ2-7; TRBD1 is a possible D gene (5 bases). Germline-derived CDR1 and CDR2 are MNHEY and SVGEGT. CDR3 length: 13 residues. Trimming left V 6 bases short and J 2 bases short, with 11 bases between.

This clonotype turned up a few times. The CDR3 reads CASGIMGPKNIQYF. As DNA, the CDR3 is TGTGCCAGCGGTATCATGGGTCCCAAAAACATTCAGTACTTC. The V and J genes are TRBV7-9 and TRBJ2-4; D is undetermined. The germline gives CDR1 SEHNR, CDR2 FQNEAQ (reference sequence). The CDR3 spans 14 residues. Deletions cut 8 bases from V and 2 bases from J, with 13 bases between.

On this clonotype itself: Germline is not matched at one junction end, which may reflect a read error. The chain combines TRBV9 with TRBJ1-2, with D maybe TRBD1 (5 bases). Germline V lookup: CDR1 SGDLS, CDR2 YYNGEE. CDR3 length: 12 amino acids. The CDR3 region is CASSPHGQLQSF. Written as DNA, the CDR3 is TGTGCCAGCAGCCCTCACGGACAACTCCAATCCTTC.

This clonotype was observed a few times. The chain combines TRBV5-1 with TRBJ2-7; TRBD2 might be the D (5 bases). The CDR3 spans 13 residues. V was cut by 0 bases and J by 6 bases, with 10 bases left in between. Germline V gene sequence: CDR1 SGHRS, CDR2 YFSETQ. This CDR3 is CASSLEVGSEQYF. CDR3 sequence (DNA): TGCGCCAGCAGCTTGGAAGTGGGGAGCGAGCAGTACTTC.

This clonotype was found many times. The CDR3 nucleotides are TGTGCTAGTGGTCCGGGGGGTGAAGCTTTCTTT. Translating it yields CASGPGGEAFF. The rearrangement uses TRBV12-5 and TRBJ1-1; possibly TRBD1 for D (5 bases). This CDR3 is built from 11 residues. V lost 5 bases to trimming and J lost 7 bases, with 8 bases between them. CDR1 is LGHNT and CDR2 is FRNRAP in the germline V gene.

Many counts were recorded for this clonotype. The CDR3 loop reads CSARERGFEQFF. The CDR3 DNA is TGCAGTGCTAGAGAACGAGGCTTCGAGCAGTTCTTC. This sequence joins TRBV20-1 and TRBJ2-1; D call uncertain. CDR3 length equals 12 residues. Trimming removed 0 bases from V and 10 bases from J, with 10 bases in between. Germline-derived CDR1 and CDR2 are DFQATT and SNEGSKA (reference sequence).

Ten or more counts support this clonotype. This chain joins TRBV6-1 and TRBJ1-5; 8 positions agree with TRBD1. Looked up from germline, CDR1 is MNHNS and CDR2 is SASEGT. This CDR3 region has 15 residues. V lost 6 bases and J lost 1; bases outside the gene matches: 5. The CDR3 nucleotides are TGTGCCAGCAGCCGAGGACAGGGCAGCAATCAGCCCCAGCATTTT. Protein product: CASSRGQGSNQPQHF.

The sample holds many counts of this clonotype. The chain recombines TRBV9 with TRBJ2-1; TRBD2 matches at 9 bases. The junction had 17 bases not matched to a gene; V was cut back by 4 bases and J by 6 bases. There are 18 residues in the CDR3. Germline V gene data show CDR1 as SGDLS and CDR2 as YYNGEE. The CDR3 DNA sequence: TGTGCCAGCAGCCCCCGGGGGGAGCGGGGGGCCCTAGTCAATGAGCAGTTCTTC. Amino acids: CASSPRGERGALVNEQFF.

This clonotype was seen at least ten times. The J gene is TRBJ1-6, the V gene TRBV12-3 or TRBV12-4, with 8 bases that match TRBD1. Trimming at V came to 5 bases and at J to 9 bases, leaving 12 bases not matched to a gene. The CDR3 has 16 residues. For the CDR3, the DNA is TGTGCCAGCAGTCCTCAGGGGGCGCGGATCAGTTCACCCCTCCACTTT. Amino acids: CASSPQGARISSPLHF.

This clonotype appeared many times. The rearrangement links TRBV28 to TRBJ2-2; the D gene is possibly TRBD2 (5 bases). Germline CDR1 MDHEN, CDR2 SYDVKM. V was pared by 2 bases and J by 1 base, with 8 bases between. The CDR3 is 15 residues long. The CDR3 loop reads CASSLALENTGELFF. CDR3 sequence (DNA): TGTGCCAGCAGTTTAGCACTAGAGAACACCGGGGAGCTGTTTTTT.

This clonotype was seen more than once but under ten times. The chain uses TRBV6-9 and TRBJ1-5, with 8 nucleotides matching TRBD1. Trimming removed 4 bases from V and 3 bases from J; junction bases left unmatched: 5. The CDR3 spans 15 residues. CDR1 and CDR2 from the germline V gene are MNHGY and SVAAGI. CDR3 sequence (DNA): TGTGCCAGCAGTTCCGGACAGGGCCTCAATCAGCCCCAGCATTTT. This codes for CASSSGQGLNQPQHF.

This clonotype was seen only a few times. The V gene is TRBV9, the J gene TRBJ2-4, with a possible D match to TRBD1 (6 bases). The germline CDR1 and CDR2 sequences are SGDLS and YYNGEE. The CDR3 is made up of 14 amino acids. Trimming stripped 2 bases from V and 7 bases from J, with 13 bases between. DNA for the CDR3: TGTGCCAGCAGCGTGAAGACAGGCACCAACATTCAGTACTTC. Residues: CASSVKTGTNIQYF. The variable domain in full, with the rest retrieved from reference TRBV9 and TRBJ2-4, is DSGVTQTPKHLITATGQRVTLRCSPRSGDLSVYWYQQSLDQGLQFLIQYYNGEERAKGNILERFSAQQFPDLHSELNLSSLELGDSALYFCASSVKTGTNIQYFGAGTRLSVL.

The J gene is TRBJ2-3, the V gene TRBV4-3; D remains unclear. Trimming took 3 bases from V and 8 from J, leaving 15 bases between them. The CDR3 consists of 14 residues. CDR1 LGHNA and CDR2 YSLEER come from the germline V gene. The CDR3 here is CASSHDLRGSTQYF. The CDR3 nucleotides are TGCGCCAGCAGCCACGACCTAAGAGGTAGTACGCAGTATTTT.

This clonotype was seen at least ten times. This chain connects TRBV20-1 to TRBJ1-6, with a weak D call TRBD1 (6 bases). CDR1 is DFQATT and CDR2 is SNEGSKA in the germline V gene (reference sequence). Trimming removed 6 bases at V and 4 bases at J, with 19 bases between. The CDR3 loop spans 16 amino acids. CDR3 coding DNA: TGCAGTGCCGAGAGCCCAACAGGGAATTATAATTCACCCCTCCACTTT. Encoded protein: CSAESPTGNYNSPLHF.

In this sample, this clonotype turned up many times. Germline is not matched at one junction end, which may reflect a read error. The CDR3 DNA is TGTGCCAGCAGCTTGGACAGAATCTATGGCTACACCTTC. The encoded protein is CASSLDRIYGYTF. V and J are TRBV5-1 and TRBJ1-2; maybe TRBD1 (6 bases). CDR1 and CDR2 (germline): SGHRS, YFSETQ. The length of the CDR3 is 13 residues. Filled out from reference TRBV5-1 and TRBJ1-2, the complete variable domain reads KAGVTQTPRYLIKTRGQQVTLSCSPISGHRSVSWYQQTPGQGLQFLFEYFSETQRNKGNFPGRFSGRQFSNSRSEMNVSTLELGDSALYLCASSLDRIYGYTFGSGTRLTVV.

This clonotype was picked up a small number of times. The V gene is TRBV27, the J gene TRBJ1-5; D might be TRBD1 (6 bases). Germline V gene sequence: CDR1 MNHEY, CDR2 SMNVEV (reference sequence). This CDR3 is built from 14 residues. V lost 2 bases, J lost 7 bases, and 12 bases lay in between. Here the CDR3 DNA reads TGTGCCAGCAGTTTACAGGGGATGGGGCAGCCCCAGCATTTT. It codes for CASSLQGMGQPQHF.

This clonotype was seen at least ten times. V usage is TRBV29-1 and J usage is TRBJ1-2; the D gene is possibly TRBD1 (5 bases). V gave up 6 bases and J gave up 3 bases, with 11 bases separating them. CDR1 is SQVTM, CDR2 ANQGSEA, per germline. The CDR3 extends over 12 amino acids. CDR3 sequence (DNA): TGCAGCGTGAGCCAGGGTGACTATGGCTACACCTTC. Protein sequence: CSVSQGDYGYTF. Filled out from reference TRBV29-1 and TRBJ1-2, the complete variable domain reads SAVISQKPSRDICQRGTSLTIQCQVDSQVTMMFWYRQQPGQSLTLIATANQGSEATYESGFVIDKFPISRPNLTFSTLTVSNMSPEDSSIYLCSVSQGDYGYTFGSGTRLTVV.

V usage is TRBV29-1 and J usage is TRBJ1-4; TRBD1 matches at 10 bases. The V gene's germline CDR1 is SQVTM and CDR2 ANQGSEA. The CDR3 has 15 residues. In DNA, the CDR3 is TGCAACGTCTACGACAGGGGGCGAAGGCAAGGGGAACTGTTTTTT. This gives the protein CNVYDRGRRQGELFF.

This clonotype has more than one count but fewer than ten. The chain uses TRBV30 and TRBJ1-2; D is unclear. Germline lookup yields CDR1 GTSNPN and CDR2 SVGIG (reference sequence). The CDR3 has 14 amino acids. The V and J ends lost 7 bases and 6 bases respectively, with 21 bases between them. The CDR3 protein is CAYNPEDFFHGYTF. Here the CDR3 DNA reads TGTGCCTATAACCCCGAGGACTTTTTCCATGGCTACACCTTC.

This clonotype occurred many times. CDR3 DNA sequence: TGTGCCAGCAGTTTGATCGGGGACATGAACACTGAAGCTTTCTTT. Its protein product is CASSLIGDMNTEAFF. The chain uses TRBV12-3 or TRBV12-4 and TRBJ1-1, with D possibly matching TRBD1 (6 bases). The germline V and J ends were trimmed by 3 bases and 0 bases, with 11 bases remaining between them. This CDR3 spans 15 amino acids.

This clonotype appeared many times. V and J are TRBV7-2 and TRBJ2-1, with TRBD2 identical over 11 bases. The V gene's germline CDR1 is SGHTA and CDR2 FQGNSA. The CDR3 contains 19 residues. The V and J ends lost 1 base and 3 bases, in that order; junction bases with no gene match: 11. The chain's CDR3 is CASSLVGLAGGNYYNEQFF. DNA for the CDR3: TGTGCCAGCAGCTTAGTCGGGCTAGCGGGGGGAAACTACTACAATGAGCAGTTCTTC.